These T cell receptor beta chains were read from a single sample in a study of human T cells and chemical hapten exposure. TCRdb redid the calling of the RACE reads with MiXCR, one entry per CDR3 protein. This repertoire shows approximately 72,000 distinct CDR3 sequences, more than 9.5% found once; its top ten account for approximately 1.4%. This specimen was whole blood, taken in connection with sensitization to the hapten diphenylcyclopropenone (DPC). The receptors derive from a woman aged 45-60 years with alopecia areata. Some clones in this sample may be carry-over from other donors' samples. CDR3s include the opening cysteine and the closing phenylalanine or tryptophan. A D gene is named only where the DNA matches it firmly. Size values are once, few and many counts, or a class for expanded clones, and some rows have none.

TRBV11-2,-,TRBJ2-5,-,CASSSSQPGPRRFGAQETQYF,TGTGCCAGCAGCTCTTCACAACCGGGACCGCGGAGATTTGGGGCCCAAGAGACCCAGTACTTC
TRBV29-1,TRBD1,TRBJ2-7,-,CSAQGQGPYEQYF,TGCAGCGCCCAGGGACAGGGCCCCTACGAGCAGTACTTC
TRBV5-4,TRBD1,TRBJ2-7,-,CASSFMGQGSYEQYF,TGTGCCAGCAGCTTTATGGGACAGGGTTCCTACGAGCAGTACTTC
TRBV7-9,TRBD2,TRBJ2-3,many,CASSVRDYTDTQYF,TGTGCCAGCAGCGTCCGGGACTACACAGATACGCAGTATTTT
TRBV5-4,-,TRBJ1-2,-,CASSLEISRSYTF,TGTGCCAGCAGCTTGGAGATCTCCCGTAGCTACACCTTC
TRBV25-1,-,TRBJ1-2,few,CASSEQAQVGYTF,TGTGCCAGCAGTGAACAAGCCCAGGTTGGCTACACCTTC
TRBV11-2,-,TRBJ1-1,many,CASSSQVNTEAFF,TGTGCCAGCAGCTCACAGGTGAACACTGAAGCTTTCTTT
TRBV18,-,TRBJ1-4,many,CASSPTSREKLFF,TGTGCCAGCTCACCAACCTCCCGCGAAAAACTGTTTTTT
TRBV11-2,-,TRBJ2-5,many,CASSFDFQETQYF,TGTGCCAGCAGCTTTGATTTCCAAGAGACCCAGTACTTC
TRBV3-1,-,TRBJ1-1,-,CASTQGMGLAFF,TGTGCCAGCACCCAGGGTATGGGGTTGGCTTTCTTT
TRBV20-1,-,TRBJ2-6,many,CSARVQSGANVLTF,TGCAGTGCTAGAGTTCAGTCTGGGGCCAACGTCCTGACTTTC
TRBV5-6,-,TRBJ1-2,-,CASSLQIVSYGYTF,TGTGCCAGCAGCTTGCAGATTGTCTCCTATGGCTACACCTTC
TRBV10-3,-,TRBJ1-5,-,CAISESNGAGQPQHF,TGTGCCATCAGTGAGTCGAACGGGGCCGGACAGCCCCAGCATTTT
TRBV28,TRBD1,TRBJ1-1,many,CASSPDRGDTEAFF,TGTGCCAGCAGTCCGGACAGGGGAGACACTGAAGCTTTCTTT
TRBV9,-,TRBJ2-7,-,CASNPYEQYF,TGTGCCAGCAACCCCTACGAGCAGTACTTC
TRBV28,-,TRBJ1-2,-,CASSVDWNGRIYTF,TGTGCCAGCAGTGTGGACTGGAACGGACGTATCTACACCTTC
TRBV3-1,-,TRBJ2-7,many,CASSQGTSGLLTTAPYEQYF,TGTGCCAGCAGCCAGGGTACCTCGGGACTCCTAACCACCGCTCCCTACGAGCAGTACTTC
TRBV2,-,TRBJ1-4,many,CASSEILNEKLFF,TGTGCCAGCAGTGAGATCCTTAATGAAAAACTGTTTTTT
TRBV3-1,TRBD2,TRBJ2-1,many,CASSQRTSPYNEQFF,TGTGCCAGCAGCCAACGGACTAGCCCCTACAATGAGCAGTTCTTC
TRBV28,-,TRBJ2-1,few,CASSLLGGMSGAGNFF,TGTGCCAGCAGTTTATTAGGGGGCATGAGCGGGGCTGGAAACTTCTTC
TRBV20-1,TRBD2,TRBJ2-4,few,CSARAGTTPTNIQYF,TGCAGTGCTAGGGCCGGGACTACCCCTACAAACATTCAGTACTTC
TRBV7-9,TRBD2,TRBJ2-1,-,CASSLGARRRSGRPYNEQFF,TGTGCCAGCAGCTTAGGGGCCCGTCGTAGGAGCGGGAGGCCCTACAATGAGCAGTTCTTC
TRBV6-5,TRBD2,TRBJ2-7,many,CASSYSSGSTREQYF,TGTGCCAGCAGTTACTCTAGCGGGAGTACTAGGGAGCAGTACTTC
TRBV5-1,TRBD1,TRBJ2-1,-,CASSKPGQAYNEQFF,TGCGCCAGCAGCAAACCGGGACAGGCCTACAATGAGCAGTTCTTC
TRBV28,TRBD1,TRBJ1-5,many,CASRAGQGISNQPQHF,TGTGCCAGCAGGGCGGGACAGGGGATTAGCAATCAGCCCCAGCATTTT
TRBV7-6,TRBD1,TRBJ1-1,many,CASRPRDRANTEAFF,TGTGCCAGCAGACCCAGGGACAGGGCGAACACTGAAGCTTTCTTT
TRBV28,-,TRBJ1-2,many,CASRDGPGNYGYTF,TGTGCCAGCCGCGACGGCCCAGGGAACTATGGCTACACCTTC
TRBV5-1,-,TRBJ2-6,many,CASSLSVSGANVLTF,TGCGCCAGCAGCTTGTCCGTGTCAGGGGCCAACGTCCTGACTTTC
TRBV27,TRBD1,TRBJ1-1,-,CASSFLGTVSYTEAFF,TGTGCCAGCAGTTTTTTAGGGACAGTCTCATACACTGAAGCTTTCTTT
TRBV2,-,TRBJ1-6,-,CASSEGLPVGRAPLHF,TGTGCCAGCAGTGAAGGACTACCGGTTGGGCGGGCACCCCTCCACTTT
TRBV27,-,TRBJ1-1,few,CASSLDGLGWNTEAFF,TGTGCCAGCAGTCTAGACGGGCTAGGTTGGAACACTGAAGCTTTCTTT
TRBV7-9,TRBD1,TRBJ1-1,many,CASSLIGQGREAFF,TGTGCCAGCAGCTTAATTGGACAGGGGCGCGAAGCTTTCTTT
TRBV11-2,-,TRBJ2-1,many,CASSTQRRNEQFF,TGTGCCAGCAGTACTCAACGGAGAAATGAGCAGTTCTTC
TRBV6-5,TRBD1,TRBJ1-5,-,CASSPQGANQPQHF,TGTGCCAGCAGTCCCCAGGGGGCTAATCAGCCCCAGCATTTT
TRBV4-1,TRBD2,TRBJ2-3,few,CASSLGGRILADTQYF,TGCGCCAGCAGCTTAGGCGGGAGGATACTAGCAGATACGCAGTATTTT
TRBV29-1,-,TRBJ1-2,many,CSVQLGVNYGYTF,TGCAGCGTACAGCTCGGCGTTAACTATGGCTACACCTTC
TRBV5-1,TRBD1,TRBJ2-3,many,CASSSQGVLDTQYF,TGCGCCAGCAGCTCGCAGGGGGTGTTAGATACGCAGTATTTT
TRBV13,-,TRBJ1-1,-,CASLRDTEAFF,TGTGCCAGCCTCAGAGACACTGAAGCTTTCTTT
TRBV5-1,TRBD2,TRBJ2-1,few,CATGPLPGGPNEQFF,TGCGCCACCGGACCCCTTCCGGGAGGGCCCAATGAGCAGTTCTTC
TRBV28,TRBD2,TRBJ2-1,few,CASRGTSGRNEQFF,TGTGCCAGCAGGGGGACTAGCGGGAGGAATGAGCAGTTCTTC
TRBV28,-,TRBJ2-2,-,CVSRSSPGELFF,TGTGTCAGCCGATCCTCCCCTGGGGAGCTGTTTTTT
TRBV7-2,-,TRBJ2-3,many,CASSSALADTQYF,TGTGCCAGCAGCTCCGCATTGGCAGATACGCAGTATTTT
TRBV27,-,TRBJ1-5,-,CASSKQFSNQPQHF,TGTGCCAGCAGTAAACAATTTAGCAATCAGCCCCAGCATTTT
TRBV19,-,TRBJ1-5,-,CASSPHNQPQHF,TGTGCCAGTAGTCCCCATAATCAGCCCCAGCATTTT
TRBV6-2/TRBV6-3,TRBD1,TRBJ2-7,many,CASTQTGTGAREQYF,TGTGCCAGCACCCAAACCGGGACAGGGGCCCGCGAGCAGTACTTC
TRBV3-1,-,TRBJ2-6,-,CASSQNPVSSGANVLTF,TGTGCCAGCAGCCAAAATCCAGTAAGCTCTGGGGCCAACGTCCTGACTTTC
TRBV12-3/TRBV12-4,-,TRBJ1-1,many,CASAGNTEAFF,TGTGCCAGCGCTGGGAACACTGAAGCTTTCTTT
TRBV24-1,-,TRBJ2-7,many,CATSDGGSYEQYF,TGTGCCACCAGTGATGGGGGTTCCTACGAGCAGTACTTC
TRBV5-4,-,TRBJ1-1,few,CADGFVGGNTEAFF,TGTGCCGACGGCTTCGTGGGGGGTAACACTGAAGCTTTCTTT
TRBV7-2,-,TRBJ2-3,many,CASSLVGLLLDTQYF,TGTGCCAGCAGCTTAGTGGGGCTACTACTAGATACGCAGTATTTT
TRBV5-1,-,TRBJ2-3,few,CASNEGSVGDTQYF,TGCGCCAGCAATGAGGGTAGCGTAGGAGATACGCAGTATTTT
TRBV11-2,TRBD2,TRBJ2-3,many,CASSLTSGRTDTQYF,TGTGCCAGCAGCTTGACTAGCGGGAGGACAGATACGCAGTATTTT
TRBV28,-,TRBJ1-1,-,CASSLTREAFF,TGTGCCAGCAGTCTCACCCGAGAAGCTTTCTTT
TRBV2,TRBD2,TRBJ2-5,-,CASSEAALAGLRKTQYF,TGTGCCAGCAGTGAAGCAGCCCTAGCGGGGTTGAGGAAGACCCAGTACTTC
TRBV5-1,-,TRBJ2-1,many,CASSLDGSGYNEQFF,TGCGCCAGCAGCTTGGACGGTTCGGGTTACAATGAGCAGTTCTTC
TRBV6-2/TRBV6-3,TRBD1,TRBJ2-7,many,CASIPRGTGTDEQYF,TGTGCCAGCATCCCCCGAGGGACAGGGACCGACGAGCAGTACTTC
TRBV7-9,-,TRBJ2-7,few,CASSLAEGDHEQYF,TGTGCCAGCAGCTTAGCAGAGGGGGACCACGAGCAGTACTTC
TRBV29-1,-,TRBJ1-1,many,CSVDRGNTEAFF,TGCAGCGTTGATAGGGGGAACACTGAAGCTTTCTTT